The 12 T cell receptor beta chains listed next were all sequenced from one sample in a study of cytomegalovirus exposure and HLA in healthy donors listed by TCRdb under 2017. The method behind the library was the immunoSEQ multiplex PCR assay. The multiplex PCR relied on a mix of 60 forward primers for TCR Vbeta segments and 13 reverse primers for TCR Jbeta segments. TCRdb limited this immuneACCESS table to in-frame rearrangements with V and J called. A share of clones is missing; checked studies link under half to unresolved V genes, and the rest is unexplained. The sample table records 70,000 to 100,000 clones; about 66% of these occur just once. The ten largest account for 20% to 25% of the sample. Sequences were obtained from PBMCs. Receptors were obtained from a woman in her forties or fifties in good health and CMV-seropositive.

This sequence joins TRBV2 and TRBJ2-2; TRBD2 aligns across 8 bases. The CDR3 runs to 18 residues. Germline V lookup: CDR1 SNHLY, CDR2 FYNNEI. The J segment lost 2 bases and the V segment lost 1 base, leaving 9 bases of the junction unmatched. CDR3 loop: CASSEDSPLADNTGELFF. The CDR3 DNA is TGTGCCAGCAGTGAAGATAGTCCACTAGCGGACAACACCGGGGAGCTGTTTTTT.

The rearrangement uses TRBV7-9 and TRBJ2-5; TRBD2 agrees at 9 bases. Per germline, CDR1 SEHNR and CDR2 FQNEAQ (reference sequence). The J segment lost 0 bases and the V segment lost 4 bases, leaving 6 bases of the junction unmatched. The CDR3 runs 16 residues. The CDR3 here is CASSSTAGGDQETQYF. In nucleotides, the CDR3 is TGTGCCAGCAGCTCCACGGCGGGGGGGGACCAAGAGACCCAGTACTTC.

The chain links TRBV19 to TRBJ2-7; unclear D gene. The CDR3 runs 13 residues. Deletions cut 5 bases from V and 4 bases from J, with 12 bases between. Per germline, CDR1 LNHDA and CDR2 SQIVND (reference sequence). CDR3 bases: TGTGCCAGTAGTTCCGGAGTGGGTTACGAGCAGTACTTC. Amino acid sequence: CASSSGVGYEQYF.

V gene TRBV6-1 combines with J gene TRBJ2-2, with TRBD1 identical over 8 bases. The V and J ends lost 7 bases and 1 base, in that order; junction bases with no gene match: 5. Germline V gives CDR1 MNHNS, CDR2 SASEGT. There are 15 residues in the CDR3. DNA of the CDR3: TGTGCCAGCAAAGCCGGGACAGGGAACACCGGGGAGCTGTTTTTT. Amino acid sequence: CASKAGTGNTGELFF.

The rearrangement joins TRBV12-5 to TRBJ1-4; no definite D call. V gave up 0 bases and J gave up 0 bases, with 14 bases separating them. The CDR3 spans 18 residues. CDR1 is LGHNT and CDR2 is FRNRAP in the germline V gene. For the CDR3, the DNA is TGTGCTAGTGGTTTGGTAAAGCGGATTTTAGCAACTAATGAAAAACTGTTTTTT. Its translation: CASGLVKRILATNEKLFF.

This chain uses TRBV5-1 with TRBJ1-2, with TRBD1 matching over 8 bases. This CDR3 has 16 residues. The trim removed 4 bases at V and 8 bases at J, leaving 16 bases unmatched. The germline V gene has CDR1 SGHRS and CDR2 YFSETQ. This CDR3 reads CASSLGTGILYGGYTF. As DNA, the CDR3 is TGCGCCAGCAGCCTTGGGACAGGTATCCTATATGGAGGCTACACCTTC.

V gene TRBV5-6 combines with J gene TRBJ2-3, with 7 positions matching TRBD2. The J segment lost 11 bases and the V segment lost 0 bases, leaving 12 bases of the junction unmatched. This CDR3 contains 15 residues. From germline, CDR1 is SGHDT and CDR2 YYEEEE. CDR3 coding DNA: TGTGCCAGCAGCTTGGGACTCTCCGCGGGGAGGGGGCAGTATTTT. This codes for CASSLGLSAGRGQYF.

J is TRBJ2-7 and V is TRBV2; tentatively, D is TRBD1 (5 bases). The germline gives CDR1 SNHLY, CDR2 FYNNEI. The length of the CDR3 is 14 residues. V was shortened by 3 bases and J by 2 bases, with 11 bases between the two germline ends. The CDR3: CASSDQGSAYEQYF. The DNA of the CDR3 is TGTGCCAGCAGTGACCAGGGAAGCGCCTACGAGCAGTACTTC.

The rearrangement joins TRBV19 to TRBJ1-5; D is possibly TRBD1 (6 bases). V lost 5 bases and J 3 bases, leaving 11 bases between the germline ends. The CDR3 is made up of 14 amino acids. The V gene's germline CDR1 is LNHDA and CDR2 SQIVND (reference sequence). CDR3 sequence (DNA): TGTGCCAGTAGTGTCAGGGACAACAATCAGCCCCAGCATTTT. This encodes CASSVRDNNQPQHF. Full variable domain (remainder filled in from reference TRBV19 and TRBJ1-5): DGGITQSPKYLFRKEGQNVTLSCEQNLNHDAMYWYRQDPGQGLRLIYYSQIVNDFQKGDIAEGYSVSREKKESFPLTVTSAQKNPTAFYLCASSVRDNNQPQHFGDGTRLSIL.

The J gene is TRBJ1-5, the V gene TRBV4-3; no definite D call. Germline CDR1 and CDR2: LGHNA and YSLEER. The germline V and J ends were trimmed by 1 base and 4 bases, with 11 bases remaining between them. The length of the CDR3 is 15 residues. The CDR3 bases are TGCGCCAGCAGCCAAGGGGTCGGGGTTAATCAGCCCCAGCATTTT. Translation: CASSQGVGVNQPQHF.

V is TRBV13 and J is TRBJ1-2, with TRBD1 matching 8 bases. CDR1 is PRHDT and CDR2 is FYEKMQ in the germline V gene (reference sequence). J gave up 1 base and V 0 bases, and 10 bases lay outside the gene matches. The CDR3 is 18 amino acids. The CDR3 DNA follows: TGTGCCAGCAGCTTAGGGATAGTCGGGACAGGCCGTAACTATGGCTACACCTTC. Its protein product is CASSLGIVGTGRNYGYTF. Full variable domain (missing parts from reference TRBV13 and TRBJ1-2): AAGVIQSPRHLIKEKRETATLKCYPIPRHDTVYWYQQGPGQDPQFLISFYEKMQSDKGSIPDRFSAQQFSDYHSELNMSSLELGDSALYFCASSLGIVGTGRNYGYTFGSGTRLTVV.

The chain joins TRBV21-1 to TRBJ2-1; the table's D call, TRBD1, has no DNA check behind it. TRBV21-1 is designated a pseudogene. This CDR3 has 12 residues. This chain's CDR3 is CASSSRRDSQFF. The CDR3 nucleotides are TGTGCCAGCTCTTCCCGCCGGGACAGTCAGTTCTTC.